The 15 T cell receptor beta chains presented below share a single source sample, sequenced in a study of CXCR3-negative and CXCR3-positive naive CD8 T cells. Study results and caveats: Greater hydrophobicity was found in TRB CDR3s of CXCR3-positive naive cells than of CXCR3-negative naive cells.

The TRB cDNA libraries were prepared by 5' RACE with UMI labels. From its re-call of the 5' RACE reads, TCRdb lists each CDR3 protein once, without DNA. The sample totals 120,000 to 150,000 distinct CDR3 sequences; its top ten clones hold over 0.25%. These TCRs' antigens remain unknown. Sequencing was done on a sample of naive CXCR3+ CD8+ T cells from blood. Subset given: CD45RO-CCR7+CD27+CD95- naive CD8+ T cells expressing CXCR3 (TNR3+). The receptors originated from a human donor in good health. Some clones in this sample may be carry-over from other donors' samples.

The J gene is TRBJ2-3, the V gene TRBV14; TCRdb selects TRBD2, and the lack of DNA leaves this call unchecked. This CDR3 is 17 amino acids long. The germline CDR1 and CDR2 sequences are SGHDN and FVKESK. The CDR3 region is CASSHTRLAGGSDTQYF.

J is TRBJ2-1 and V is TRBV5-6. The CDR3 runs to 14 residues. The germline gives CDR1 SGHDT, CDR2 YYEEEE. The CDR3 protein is CASSFGDSYNEQFF.

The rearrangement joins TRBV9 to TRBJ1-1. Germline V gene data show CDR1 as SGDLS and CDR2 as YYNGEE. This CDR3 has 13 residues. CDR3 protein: CASSVSRAGEAFF.

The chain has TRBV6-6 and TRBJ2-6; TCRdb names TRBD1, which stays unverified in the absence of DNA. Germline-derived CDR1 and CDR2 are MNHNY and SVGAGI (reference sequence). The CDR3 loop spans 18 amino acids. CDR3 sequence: CAVGPKAAAFSGANVLTF.

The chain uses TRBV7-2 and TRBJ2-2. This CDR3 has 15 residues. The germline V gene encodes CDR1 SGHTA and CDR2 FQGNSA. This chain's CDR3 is CASSLLGSNTGELFF.

CDR3 sequence reads: CASSYGPSGSMAKNIQYF. The J gene is TRBJ2-4, the V gene TRBV6-5; checking the TCRdb D call of TRBD2 is not possible without DNA. Germline V gene lookup returns CDR1 MNHEY and CDR2 SVGAGI. The length of the CDR3 is 18 residues.

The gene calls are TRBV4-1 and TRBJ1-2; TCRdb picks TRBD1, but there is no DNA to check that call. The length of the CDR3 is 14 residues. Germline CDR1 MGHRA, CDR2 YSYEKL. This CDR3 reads CASSGQSYTEGYTF.

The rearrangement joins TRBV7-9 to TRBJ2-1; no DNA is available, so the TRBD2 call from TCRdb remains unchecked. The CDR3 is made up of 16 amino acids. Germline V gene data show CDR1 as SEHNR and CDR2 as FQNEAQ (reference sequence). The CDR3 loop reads CASSIFKERGNNEQFF.

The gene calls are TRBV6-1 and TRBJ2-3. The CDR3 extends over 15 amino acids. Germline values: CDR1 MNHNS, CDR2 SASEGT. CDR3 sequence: CASSLSTWVTDTQYF.

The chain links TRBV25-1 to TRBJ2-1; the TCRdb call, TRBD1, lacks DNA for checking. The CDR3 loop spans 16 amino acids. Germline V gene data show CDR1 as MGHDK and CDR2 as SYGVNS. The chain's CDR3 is CASSNRGGGRYNEQFF.

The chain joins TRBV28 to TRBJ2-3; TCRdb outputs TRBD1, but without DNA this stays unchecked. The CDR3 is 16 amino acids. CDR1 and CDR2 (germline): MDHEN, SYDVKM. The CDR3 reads CASSLRQGRSTDTQYF. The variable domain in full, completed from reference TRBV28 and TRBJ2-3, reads DVKVTQSSRYLVKRTGEKVFLECVQDMDHENMFWYRQDPGLGLRLIYFSYDVKMKEKGDIPEGYSVSREKKERFSLILESASTNQTSMYLCASSLRQGRSTDTQYFGPGTRLTVL.

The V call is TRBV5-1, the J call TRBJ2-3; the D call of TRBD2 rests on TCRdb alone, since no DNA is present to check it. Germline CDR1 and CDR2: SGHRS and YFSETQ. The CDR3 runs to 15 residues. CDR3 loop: CASSLDTSATDTQYF.

Here the CDR3 reads CSARATAATYEQYF. The chain links TRBV20-1 to TRBJ2-7. Looked up from germline, CDR1 is DFQATT and CDR2 is SNEGSKA (reference sequence). The CDR3 runs to 14 residues.

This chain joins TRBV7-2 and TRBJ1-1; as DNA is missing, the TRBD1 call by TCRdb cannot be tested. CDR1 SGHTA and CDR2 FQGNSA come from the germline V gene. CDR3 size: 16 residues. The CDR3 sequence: CASSLAWENGGTEAFF.

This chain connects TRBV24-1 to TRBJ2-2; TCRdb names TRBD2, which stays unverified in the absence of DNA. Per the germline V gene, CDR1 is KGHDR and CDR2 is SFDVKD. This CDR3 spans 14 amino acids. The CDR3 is CATLLSVNTGELFF.